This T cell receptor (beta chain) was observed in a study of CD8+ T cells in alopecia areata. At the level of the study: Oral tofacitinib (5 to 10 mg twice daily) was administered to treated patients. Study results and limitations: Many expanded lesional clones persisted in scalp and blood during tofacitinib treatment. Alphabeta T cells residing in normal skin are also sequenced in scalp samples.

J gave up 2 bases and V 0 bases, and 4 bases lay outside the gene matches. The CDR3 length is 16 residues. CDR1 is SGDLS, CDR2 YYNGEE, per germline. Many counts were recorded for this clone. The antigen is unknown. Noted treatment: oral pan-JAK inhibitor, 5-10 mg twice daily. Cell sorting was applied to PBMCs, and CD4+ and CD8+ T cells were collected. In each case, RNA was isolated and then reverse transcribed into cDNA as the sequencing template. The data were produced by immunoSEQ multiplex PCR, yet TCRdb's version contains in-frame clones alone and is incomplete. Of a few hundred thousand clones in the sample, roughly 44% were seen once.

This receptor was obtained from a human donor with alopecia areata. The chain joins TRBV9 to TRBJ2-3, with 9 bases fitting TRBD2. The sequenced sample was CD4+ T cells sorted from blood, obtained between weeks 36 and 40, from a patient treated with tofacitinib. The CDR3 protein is CASSVVAGEPTDTQYF. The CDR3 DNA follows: TGTGCCAGCAGCGTAGTAGCGGGAGAACCCACAGATACGCAGTATTTT.